These 21 T cell receptor beta chains share one sample of origin, sequenced in a study of tumor-infiltrating lymphocytes in primary liver carcinoma. Constant-region priming of approximately 0.55 ug total RNA yielded TCR beta cDNA. Sequencing libraries for TCR beta derived from three nested multiplex PCR rounds that used slightly modified ARM-PCR. TRBV1-TRBV30 forward primers paired with a C-beta reverse primer drove the first two PCR rounds, 10 cycles each. TCRdb independently ran MiXCR on the multiplex PCR reads; one entry per CDR3 protein. The sample shows roughly 78,000 distinct CDR3 sequences, over 70% of them seen only once. Investigators took RNA and DNA out together from roughly 21-30 mg of unsorted bulk tissue. Sequencing was performed on liver tumor tissue from sampling region 4. The sample's subset: tumor region T4, right-lateral pole. These receptors were taken from a woman in her fifties or sixties with primary liver carcinoma and hepatitis B virus infection.

This clonotype has only a few counts. A much bigger clone sits one base away, suggesting this may be a read error. The rearrangement links TRBV5-6 to TRBJ2-3; tentatively, D is TRBD1 (6 bases). This CDR3 region has 15 residues. Germline CDR1 and CDR2: SGHDT and YYEEEE. V lost 0 bases and J 2 bases, leaving 10 bases between the germline ends. The CDR3 is CASSLVTGNTDTQYF. The CDR3 DNA is TGTGCCAGCAGCTTGGTTACAGGGAACACAGATACGCAGTATTTT.

In the case of this clonotype: One end of the junction varies from germline; a read error may be responsible. The V and J genes are TRBV29-1 and TRBJ1-1; D remains ambiguous. Germline V gene sequence: CDR1 SQVTM, CDR2 ANQGSEA. CDR3 length: 12 residues. The CDR3 protein is CSVCDGHTGAFF. The CDR3 coding sequence is TGCAGCGTTTGTGACGGGCACACTGGAGCTTTCTTT.

Details on this clonotype: This may stem from a read error, because a much larger clone lies one nucleotide away. The conserved phenylalanine or tryptophan normally closing the CDR3 is absent here, so this likely arose from a read error. The chain employs TRBV6-1 and TRBJ2-6, with unresolved D. The germline CDR1 and CDR2 sequences are MNHNS and SASEGT. This CDR3 contains 15 residues. Trimming cost V 2 bases and J 2 bases, with 7 bases left between them. CDR3 loop: CASSERQAGANVLTS. CDR3 DNA sequence: TGTGCCAGCAGTGAAAGGCAGGCTGGGGCCAACGTCCTGACTTCC.

In the case of this clonotype: Here the CDR3 omits its conserved ending phenylalanine or tryptophan, so a read error is the likely source. The chain carries TRBV5-1 and TRBJ1-1; 7 bases fit TRBD1. The germline V gene has CDR1 SGHRS and CDR2 YFSETQ. J gave up 4 bases and V 2 bases, and 5 bases lay outside the gene matches. The CDR3 runs to 14 residues. The CDR3 region has the DNA TGCGCCAGCAGCTTAGGGACAGCGAGCACTGAAGCTTTCTCT. It encodes CASSLGTASTEAFS.

On this clonotype: A junction boundary mismatches the germline segment, possibly from a read error. The rearrangement uses TRBV5-1 and TRBJ1-1; D call uncertain. The CDR3 is 14 residues long. Germline lookup yields CDR1 SGHRS and CDR2 YFSETQ. The CDR3 DNA is TGTGCCAGCAGCTTGTTCGGGGAAAACAGTGAAGCTTTCTTT. Its protein product is CASSLFGENSEAFF.

As concerns this clonotype: Relative to the germline gene, one junction end is altered; a read error may explain this. The chain links TRBV6-1 to TRBJ2-7; the D gene is possibly TRBD1 (5 bases). There are 15 residues in the CDR3. The germline V gene has CDR1 MNHNS and CDR2 SASEGT. The CDR3 loop reads CACSEEVAGNYEQYF. CDR3 bases: TGTGCCTGCAGTGAAGAGGTAGCAGGGAACTACGAGCAGTACTTC.

Note on this clonotype: An end of the junction does not agree with germline; a read error may underlie this. The chain carries TRBV14 and TRBJ2-7, with 9 bases identical to TRBD2. The CDR3 is 13 residues long. Germline V gives CDR1 SGHDN, CDR2 FVKESK. The CDR3 DNA follows: TGTGCCAGCAACCAATTAGCGGGAGCAGGGCAGTACTTC. Its translation is CASNQLAGAGQYF.

As regards this clonotype: A read error may produce the germline difference seen at one junction end. The chain combines TRBV11-3 with TRBJ2-7; D is possibly TRBD1 or TRBD2 (5 bases each). Germline V lookup: CDR1 SGHNT, CDR2 YENEEA. The CDR3 runs 15 residues. As DNA, the CDR3 is TGTGCCGGCAGCTTAGGTCCTGGGGACCCCTACGAACAGTACTTC. This encodes CAGSLGPGDPYEQYF.

The CDR3 loop reads CASRPPASGNCEQFF. The CDR3 DNA reads as TGTGCCAGCAGGCCCCCTGCTAGCGGGAACTGTGAGCAGTTCTTC. The J gene is TRBJ2-1, the V gene TRBV6-2 or TRBV6-3; TRBD2 aligns across 9 bases. Germline values: CDR1 MNHEY, CDR2 SVGEGT. V shed 6 bases, J shed 9 bases, and the junction held 12 bases outside the gene matches. This CDR3 is built from 15 residues.

Comments on this clonotype: It may be a read error: a sequence one base away is much more abundant. The chain uses TRBV30 and TRBJ1-1; a possible D gene is TRBD1 (5 bases). CDR1 and CDR2 from the germline V gene are GTSNPN and SVGIG (reference sequence). The CDR3 is 13 residues long. V shed 2 bases and J shed 6 bases, with 13 bases lying between them. CDR3 in amino acids: CAWSLLGPSEAFF. DNA of the CDR3: TGTGCCTGGAGTTTGTTGGGGCCATCTGAAGCTTTCTTT.

A note on this clonotype: This may arise from a read error, as a much more abundant clone is one base away. This sequence joins TRBV28 and TRBJ2-3; 10 bases line up with TRBD2. The CDR3 has 14 amino acids. The germline CDR1 and CDR2 sequences are MDHEN and SYDVKM. Here the CDR3 reads CTSRLAGATDTQYF. The DNA for the CDR3 is TGTACCAGCAGGCTAGCGGGGGCCACAGATACGCAGTATTTT.

The V gene is TRBV29-1, the J gene TRBJ2-7, with D tentatively TRBD1 (6 bases). The CDR3 has 13 residues. The germline V gene encodes CDR1 SQVTM and CDR2 ANQGSEA. The DNA for the CDR3 is TGCAACGCCGGCGACCCCGGAACAGGGGAGCAGTACTTC. This encodes CNAGDPGTGEQYF.

At least ten counts were recorded for this clonotype. The rearrangement uses TRBV5-4 and TRBJ2-2, with D maybe TRBD1 (6 bases). The CDR3 totals 15 residues. Trimming left V 4 bases short and J 5 bases short, with 15 bases between. CDR1 and CDR2 (germline): SGHNT, YYREEE (reference sequence). CDR3 loop: CASSPQGGGTGELFF. The CDR3, as DNA: TGTGCCAGCAGCCCACAGGGTGGGGGAACCGGGGAGCTGTTTTTT.

This clonotype is deemed medium-sized. At one end the junction does not follow the germline gene, possibly because of a read error. The J gene is TRBJ2-6, the V gene TRBV29-1; 9 bases agree with TRBD1. Germline assignment: CDR1 SQVTM and CDR2 ANQGSEA. The CDR3 is 14 amino acids. The DNA for the CDR3 is TGCAGCGTTAGCCGGGACAGGGAGGCCGACGTCCTGACTTTC. Translated: CSVSRDREADVLTF.

The rearrangement links TRBV7-9 to TRBJ2-5; the match to TRBD2 covers 15 bases. With V trimmed by 5 bases and J by 2 bases, 15 bases remained unmatched. CDR3 size: 20 residues. Germline V gives CDR1 SEHNR, CDR2 FQNEAQ (reference sequence). CDR3: CASSTGRTSGRAELQETQYF. The CDR3 coding sequence is TGTGCCAGCAGCACAGGACGGACTAGCGGGAGGGCCGAACTACAAGAGACCCAGTACTTC.

A remark on this clonotype: Germline is not matched at one junction end, which may reflect a read error. This chain uses TRBV6-5 with TRBJ2-7; no clear D. CDR3 length: 15 amino acids. CDR1 is MNHEY, CDR2 SVGAGI, per germline. The DNA of the CDR3 is TGTGCCAGCAGTTACTCCTCCGGAGCCCCCTACGACCAGTACTTC. It translates to CASSYSSGAPYDQYF.

A remark on this clonotype: The junction does not match germline at one end; this may be a read error. The rearrangement joins TRBV12-3 or TRBV12-4 to TRBJ2-7, with TRBD1 matching over 8 bases. The CDR3 is 15 residues long. Written as DNA, the CDR3 is TGTGCCAGCAGTTTTGGACAGGGCACCCCCTACGTGCAGTACTTC. It translates to CASSFGQGTPYVQYF.

A note on this clonotype: Just one base apart from a much larger clone, this may be a read error. The rearrangement joins TRBV7-9 to TRBJ1-5; the match to TRBD1 covers 7 bases. Trimming took 5 bases from V and 1 from J; bases not matched to a gene: 5. CDR3 length: 15 amino acids. Germline CDR1 reads SEHNR; CDR2 reads FQNEAQ (reference sequence). CDR3 sequence: CASSPVTGSNQPQHF. The CDR3 nucleotides read TGTGCCAGCAGCCCCGTGACAGGGAGCAATCAGCCCCAGCATTTT.

This clonotype was seen many times. One base away lies a much larger clone, so this may be a sequencing read error. The chain links TRBV11-2 to TRBJ1-4, with a tentative D call TRBD1 (6 bases). CDR1 and CDR2 from the germline V gene are SGHAT and FQNNGV. The CDR3 spans 14 residues. Trimming removed 5 bases at V and 7 bases at J, with 14 bases between. CDR3 bases: TGTGCCAGCAGCCTCCGGGACAAGGGTGAAAAACTGTTTTTT. This gives the protein CASSLRDKGEKLFF.

Details on this clonotype: The final CDR3 position lacks the conserved phenylalanine or tryptophan, pointing to a likely read error. It is unclear where the CDR3 begins or ends on the DNA, so no DNA is shown, and the CDR3 is as TCRdb lists it. The chain couples TRBV6-2 or TRBV6-3 to TRBJ1-2; the tabulated D call, TRBD1, remains unverified against the DNA. Germline CDR1 MNHEY, CDR2 SVGEGT. The CDR3 is 12 residues long, ends included. The CDR3 spells CASGHPGGQPLG.

Concerning this clonotype itself: This may be a read error: a much more frequent sequence differs by one nucleotide. The chain couples TRBV5-6 to TRBJ2-7, with TRBD1 identical over 7 bases. Per the germline V gene, CDR1 is SGHDT and CDR2 is YYEEEE. The CDR3 has 16 amino acids. For the CDR3, the DNA is TGTGCCAGCAGGTTGGTTCTCTGGGACAGCATCTACGAGCAGTACTTC. It yields the protein CASRLVLWDSIYEQYF.